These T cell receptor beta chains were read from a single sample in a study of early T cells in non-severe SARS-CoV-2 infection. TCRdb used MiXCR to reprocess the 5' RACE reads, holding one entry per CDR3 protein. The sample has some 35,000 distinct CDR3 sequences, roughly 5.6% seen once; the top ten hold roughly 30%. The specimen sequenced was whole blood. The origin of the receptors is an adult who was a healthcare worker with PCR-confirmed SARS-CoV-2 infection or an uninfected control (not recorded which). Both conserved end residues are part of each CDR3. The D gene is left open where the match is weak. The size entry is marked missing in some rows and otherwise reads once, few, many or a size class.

CAISESTRQAPYEQYF | TGTGCCATCAGTGAGTCGACCCGACAGGCGCCCTACGAGCAGTACTTC | many | TRBJ2-7 | - | TRBV10-3
CASSLRIQSSYNEQFF | TGTGCCAGCAGCTTACGGATCCAAAGCTCCTACAATGAGCAGTTCTTC | many | TRBJ2-1 | - | TRBV11-1
CSASRTSGDNEQFF | TGCAGTGCTAGTCGGACTAGCGGGGACAATGAGCAGTTCTTC | many | TRBJ2-1 | TRBD2 | TRBV20-1
CASSYTPGRTTGELFF | TGTGCCAGCAGCTACACACCGGGACGAACTACCGGGGAGCTGTTTTTT | many | TRBJ2-2 | - | TRBV7-6
CASSQQNTGELFF | TGTGCCAGCAGCCAACAGAACACCGGGGAGCTGTTTTTT | many | TRBJ2-2 | - | TRBV5-4
CASAGVAEAFF | TGTGCCAGCGCAGGGGTGGCTGAAGCTTTCTTT | many | TRBJ1-1 | - | TRBV3-1
CASSSPPRAYEQYF | TGTGCCAGCAGTTCTCCACCTAGGGCCTACGAGCAGTACTTC | many | TRBJ2-7 | - | TRBV6-4
CAWSVKRRGKETQYF | TGTGCCTGGAGTGTAAAGAGGCGGGGCAAAGAGACCCAGTACTTC | many | TRBJ2-5 | - | TRBV30
CASSPAFGPENIQYF | TGTGCCAGCTCACCAGCTTTCGGACCGGAAAACATTCAGTACTTC | - | TRBJ2-4 | - | TRBV18
CSAPGYHDTQYF | TGCAGTGCCCCTGGGTATCACGATACGCAGTATTTT | many | TRBJ2-3 | - | TRBV20-1
CASSILAGRNEQFF | TGTGCCAGTAGTATACTAGCGGGCCGAAATGAGCAGTTCTTC | few | TRBJ2-1 | TRBD2 | TRBV19
CASSQQQGTGANVLTF | TGTGCCAGCTCACAACAGCAGGGTACAGGGGCCAACGTCCTGACTTTC | - | TRBJ2-6 | - | TRBV18
CSARRAYEQYF | TGCAGTGCTAGGAGAGCCTACGAGCAGTACTTC | many | TRBJ2-7 | - | TRBV20-1
CASRPPGLAGATEQFF | TGTGCCAGCAGACCTCCGGGACTAGCGGGAGCCACTGAGCAGTTCTTC | few | TRBJ2-1 | TRBD2 | TRBV14
CASSAGLARGNEQFF | TGTGCCAGCAGCGCCGGACTAGCGCGAGGCAATGAGCAGTTCTTC | - | TRBJ2-1 | TRBD2 | TRBV9
CSAHREYSPLHF | TGCAGTGCTCACAGGGAGTACTCACCCCTCCACTTT | many | TRBJ1-6 | - | TRBV20-1
CASKGRGENTGELFF | TGTGCCAGTAAGGGCAGGGGGGAGAACACCGGGGAGCTGTTTTTT | many | TRBJ2-2 | - | TRBV19
CASRSGQGKHNSYEQYF | TGTGCCAGCAGGTCGGGACAGGGAAAACACAACTCCTACGAGCAGTACTTC | - | TRBJ2-7 | TRBD1 | TRBV5-5
CASSLMGAGEQYF | TGTGCCAGCAGTTTAATGGGGGCCGGCGAGCAGTACTTC | many | TRBJ2-7 | - | TRBV12-3/TRBV12-4
CASSLYERDTQYF | TGTGCCAGCAGTTTATACGAGAGAGATACGCAGTATTTT | many | TRBJ2-3 | - | TRBV28
CASSLSGSNEQFF | TGTGCCAGCAGCTTATCGGGCAGTAATGAGCAGTTCTTC | many | TRBJ2-1 | - | TRBV7-6
CASSYFSTDTQYF | TGTGCCAGCAGTTACTTCAGCACAGATACGCAGTATTTT | - | TRBJ2-3 | - | TRBV6-2/TRBV6-3
CASARTGSLNEQYF | TGTGCCAGCGCCCGGACAGGGAGTCTTAACGAGCAGTACTTC | many | TRBJ2-7 | TRBD1 | TRBV7-6
CSVRGHTDTQYF | TGCAGTGTGCGGGGGCACACAGATACGCAGTATTTT | many | TRBJ2-3 | - | TRBV20-1
CASSVGSLSGNTIYF | TGTGCCAGCAGCGTAGGGTCGCTCTCTGGAAACACCATATATTTT | many | TRBJ1-3 | - | TRBV9
CASSLARVPNYGYTF | TGTGCCAGCAGCTTAGCACGGGTTCCTAACTATGGCTACACCTTC | many | TRBJ1-2 | - | TRBV7-9
CASSIHLSSYNEQFF | TGTGCCAGCAGCATCCACCTGAGCTCCTACAATGAGCAGTTCTTC | many | TRBJ2-1 | - | TRBV7-6
CASSVTTDTQYF | TGTGCCAGCAGCGTTACCACAGATACGCAGTATTTT | many | TRBJ2-3 | - | TRBV7-2
CASSFPMSPLHF | TGTGCCAGCAGTTTCCCGATGTCACCCCTCCACTTT | many | TRBJ1-6 | - | TRBV12-3/TRBV12-4
CASSFVRSSYNSPLHF | TGTGCCAGCAGCTTTGTCCGGAGCTCCTATAATTCACCCCTCCACTTT | many | TRBJ1-6 | - | TRBV7-9
CASIGEGTPNYGYTF | TGTGCCAGTATTGGCGAGGGGACACCTAACTATGGCTACACCTTC | many | TRBJ1-2 | - | TRBV19
CASSRRDRGYTF | TGTGCCAGCAGCCGCCGGGACAGGGGGTACACCTTC | many | TRBJ1-2 | TRBD1 | TRBV7-2
CASKGDRGHEKLFF | TGTGCCAGTAAAGGGGACAGGGGGCATGAAAAACTGTTTTTT | many | TRBJ1-4 | TRBD1 | TRBV19
CASSPPSGRAEQFF | TGTGCCAGCAGCCCCCCGTCCGGGAGGGCTGAGCAGTTCTTC | - | TRBJ2-1 | TRBD2 | TRBV7-6
CASSLVPGLSGTYNEQFF | TGTGCCAGCAGTTTAGTCCCAGGACTAAGCGGGACCTACAATGAGCAGTTCTTC | many | TRBJ2-1 | TRBD2 | TRBV12-3/TRBV12-4
CASSSPARLAATSTDTQYF | TGTGCCAGCAGCTCCCCTGCCCGACTAGCAGCTACTAGCACAGATACGCAGTATTTT | many | TRBJ2-3 | TRBD2 | TRBV7-2
CASSLNTKADTQYF | TGTGCCAGCAGCTTGAACACCAAGGCAGATACGCAGTATTTT | many | TRBJ2-3 | - | TRBV7-9
CSARVQNGYTF | TGCAGTGCTAGGGTACAGAATGGCTACACCTTC | - | TRBJ1-2 | - | TRBV20-1
CASSSTHYEQYF | TGTGCCAGCAGCTCCACACACTACGAGCAGTACTTC | many | TRBJ2-7 | - | TRBV7-2
CASSLAGGTGGNTIYF | TGTGCCAGCAGCTTAGCCGGTGGGACAGGGGGAAACACCATATATTTT | - | TRBJ1-3 | TRBD1 | TRBV7-2
CASSLAERGSEAFF | TGTGCCAGCAGTTTAGCGGAGAGGGGCTCTGAAGCTTTCTTT | many | TRBJ1-1 | - | TRBV12-3/TRBV12-4
CSARVRLGHEQFF | TGCAGTGCTAGAGTTAGGCTAGGGCATGAGCAGTTCTTC | - | TRBJ2-1 | - | TRBV20-1
CSALRDKSFPSYEQYF | TGCAGTGCTCTCCGGGACAAATCATTCCCCTCCTACGAGCAGTACTTC | - | TRBJ2-7 | - | TRBV20-1
CASSTRTSYVEQYF | TGTGCCAGCAGTACCCGAACTAGTTATGTCGAGCAGTACTTC | many | TRBJ2-7 | - | TRBV6-2/TRBV6-3
CSAPTGTSGSLAYNEQFF | TGCAGTGCTCCTACCGGGACTAGCGGGTCCCTAGCTTACAATGAGCAGTTCTTC | many | TRBJ2-1 | TRBD2 | TRBV20-1
CASSHYDRGRSYEQYF | TGTGCCAGCAGTCACTATGACAGGGGGAGAAGCTACGAGCAGTACTTC | many | TRBJ2-7 | TRBD1 | TRBV12-3/TRBV12-4
CASSRYGYEQYF | TGTGCCAGCAGCAGATACGGGTACGAGCAGTACTTC | many | TRBJ2-7 | - | TRBV7-2
CAISESRDRQFF | TGTGCCATCAGTGAGTCGCGAGACAGGCAGTTCTTC | - | TRBJ2-1 | - | TRBV10-3
CASSLGTILTDTQYF | TGTGCCAGCAGCTTAGGGACTATCCTCACAGATACGCAGTATTTT | many | TRBJ2-3 | - | TRBV7-8
CSATGHTMTPDTQYF | TGCAGTGCAACCGGCCACACCATGACCCCAGATACGCAGTATTTT | few | TRBJ2-3 | - | TRBV20-1
CASSLAQLPNTGELFF | TGTGCCAGCAGCTTGGCACAGTTGCCGAACACCGGGGAGCTGTTTTTT | few | TRBJ2-2 | - | TRBV5-5
CAIKDRGGLQETQYF | TGTGCCATCAAGGACAGGGGGGGACTTCAAGAGACCCAGTACTTC | - | TRBJ2-5 | TRBD1 | TRBV10-3
CASSLAGTYNEQFF | TGTGCCAGCAGTTTAGCTGGGACCTACAATGAGCAGTTCTTC | - | TRBJ2-1 | - | TRBV28
CSAGGPTNTGELFF | TGCAGTGCGGGAGGGCCCACGAACACCGGGGAGCTGTTTTTT | many | TRBJ2-2 | TRBD2 | TRBV20-1
CASSLRGREQYF | TGTGCCAGCAGTCTCAGGGGGCGCGAGCAGTACTTC | many | TRBJ2-7 | TRBD1 | TRBV28
CASSQVWLAEQYF | TGTGCCAGCAGCCAAGTGTGGCTAGCCGAGCAGTACTTC | - | TRBJ2-7 | - | TRBV14